These T cell receptor beta chains were read from a single sample in a study of Ad26.COV2.S vaccination and SARS-CoV-2 variants. Data came from immunoSEQ multiplex PCR; TCRdb stores just in-frame clones and leaves some out. This sample has 500,000 or so clones, with roughly nine tenths found just once. This specimen consisted of peripheral blood, obtained in a trial of Ad26.COV2.S vaccine versus placebo. All receptors come from a person between 18 and 60 years old who received the Ad26.COV2.S COVID-19 vaccine or a placebo. CDR3s include the opening cysteine and the closing phenylalanine or tryptophan. A D gene is named only where the DNA matches it firmly. Size values are once, few and many counts, or a class for expanded clones, and some rows have none.

D	size	V	J	length	DNA	CDR3
NA	NA	TRBV5-6	TRBJ2-2	14	TGTGCCAGCAGCTCGGGACTCAACACCGGGGAGCTGTTTTTT	CASSSGLNTGELFF
NA	NA	TRBV28	TRBJ1-5	15	TGTGCCAGCAGCCCGGTTCGGCCAAAGGACAGTCTCCGGCATTTT	CASSPVRPKDSLRHF
TRBD2	NA	TRBV2	TRBJ2-7	16	TGTGCCAGCTTCGGTCGTGGCGGGAGTAGTATTTACGAGCAGTACTTC	CASFGRGGSSIYEQYF
NA	NA	TRBV6-2/TRBV6-3	TRBJ1-1	13	TGTGCCAGCAGCTCAGGAGGGAACACTGAAGCTTTCTTT	CASSSGGNTEAFF
NA	NA	TRBV7-3	TRBJ2-3	14	TGTGCCAGCAGCTTAACGTCCAGGGGAGATACGCAGTATTTT	CASSLTSRGDTQYF
NA	NA	TRBV19	TRBJ2-7	12	TGTGCCAGTACGGGGTCTCACGGCGAGCAGTACTTC	CASTGSHGEQYF
NA	NA	TRBV30	TRBJ2-5	14	TGTGCCTGGACCCGGATTACGGGCCCTCTGACCCAGTACTTC	CAWTRITGPLTQYF
TRBD2	once	TRBV5-1	TRBJ2-7	16	TGCGCCAGCAGCGAGGGTAGCGGGAGGGCCTCAGACGAGCAGTACTTC	CASSEGSGRASDEQYF
NA	few	TRBV5-4	TRBJ1-5	14	TGTGCCAGCAGCTTGACACCGAACAATCAGCCCCAGCATTTT	CASSLTPNNQPQHF
NA	NA	TRBV24-1	TRBJ2-2	14	TGTGCCACCAAATCCACTGCGAACACCGGGGAGCTGTTTTTT	CATKSTANTGELFF
NA	NA	TRBV27	TRBJ2-7	13	TGTGCCAGCAGCTACGGCCCCCTCTACGAGCAGTACTTC	CASSYGPLYEQYF
TRBD1	NA	TRBV5-4	TRBJ1-6	16	TGTGCCAGCAGTGCTGCCGGGACAGGGATTAATTCACCCCTCCACTTT	CASSAAGTGINSPLHF
NA	NA	TRBV27	TRBJ2-7	13	TGTGCCAGCAGTAACACGGCCGTATTAAAACAGTACTTC	CASSNTAVLKQYF
NA	NA	TRBV7-7	TRBJ2-3	16	TGTGCTAGCAGCCGAGGGGGGACAGCGGGCACAGATACGCAGTATTTT	CASSRGGTAGTDTQYF
NA	NA	TRBV24-1	TRBJ2-1	14	TGTGCCACCAGTGCCGCAGGAGCATACAATGAGCAGTTCTTC	CATSAAGAYNEQFF
NA	NA	TRBV25-1	TRBJ2-1	13	TGTGCCAGCAGCCCGACAGGTGTTTGGGAGCAGTTCTTC	CASSPTGVWEQFF
TRBD2	NA	TRBV7-3	TRBJ2-3	16	TGTGCCAGCAGCGTGAATAGCGGGAAAGGGACAGATACGCAGTATTTT	CASSVNSGKGTDTQYF
TRBD2	NA	TRBV7-9	TRBJ2-2	17	TGTGCCAGCAGCCCCGCGGTAGCGGGAGTTAGTACCGGGGAGCTGTTTTTT	CASSPAVAGVSTGELFF
TRBD1	NA	TRBV5-1	TRBJ1-4	14	TGCGCCAGCAGCGAGGACAGGGTGCGTGAAAAACTGTTTTTT	CASSEDRVREKLFF
TRBD1	NA	TRBV15	TRBJ2-1	13	TGTGCCACCAGCAGAACCCGGGACAGGGGACGGTTCTTC	CATSRTRDRGRFF
NA	once	TRBV5-1	TRBJ2-7	15	TGCGCCAGCAGCTTCGCCGACAGGTTCGGCTACGAGCAGTACTTC	CASSFADRFGYEQYF
NA	NA	TRBV7-8	TRBJ1-5	13	TGTGCCAGCAGCAAAGGGACTCATCAGCCCCAGCATTTT	CASSKGTHQPQHF
NA	once	TRBV3-1/TRBV3-2	TRBJ2-2	15	TGTGCCAGCAGCCAAGCTGGGAGAGACACCGGGGAGCTGTTTTTT	CASSQAGRDTGELFF
TRBD2	NA	TRBV5-4	TRBJ2-1	16	TGTGCCAGCAGCAAAGGACTAGCGGGAGGCATCAATGAGCAGTTCTTC	CASSKGLAGGINEQFF
TRBD2	NA	TRBV2	TRBJ2-7	15	TGTGCCAGCAGGGGCCGTGGGACTAGCGGATACGAGCAGTACTTC	CASRGRGTSGYEQYF
TRBD1	NA	TRBV6-2/TRBV6-3	TRBJ2-7	15	TGTGCCAGCAGTTACTCGAGACAGGGCTCCTACGAGCAGTACTTC	CASSYSRQGSYEQYF
NA	few	TRBV19	TRBJ2-7	14	TGTGCCAGTAGCATCGCAATGTCTACCTACGAGCAGTACTTC	CASSIAMSTYEQYF
TRBD2	NA	TRBV6-2/TRBV6-3	TRBJ2-1	15	TGTGCCAGCAGTAAACGGGCTAGCGGAAACAATGAGCAGTTCTTC	CASSKRASGNNEQFF
TRBD1	NA	TRBV3-1/TRBV3-2	TRBJ2-2	15	TGTGCCAGCAGCAGGGGGACAGCGAACACCGGGGAGCTGTTTTTT	CASSRGTANTGELFF
NA	once	TRBV30	TRBJ2-7	11	TGTGCCTGGGGACAGTCCTACGAGCAGTACTTC	CAWGQSYEQYF
TRBD2	NA	TRBV4-1	TRBJ2-7	17	TGCGCCAGCAGCCAAGATTGGGCTAGCGGGGGTCCCTACGAGCAGTACTTC	CASSQDWASGGPYEQYF
TRBD1	NA	TRBV7-8	TRBJ1-5	18	TGTGCCAGCAGTTGGGATCCGGGACAGGGGGTCAAAAATCAGCCCCAGCATTTT	CASSWDPGQGVKNQPQHF
NA	NA	TRBV5-1	TRBJ2-7	16	TGCGCCAGCAGCGGAGGAACTACATGGAGCTCCTACGAGCAGTACTTC	CASSGGTTWSSYEQYF
NA	once	TRBV28	TRBJ1-3	15	TGTGCCAGCAGTTTGGGCCGGGGGAGCGGAAACACCATATATTTT	CASSLGRGSGNTIYF
NA	NA	TRBV13	TRBJ2-4	14	TGTGCCAGCAGCCATGGTAGTACGGTTAACATTCAGTACTTC	CASSHGSTVNIQYF
TRBD2	NA	TRBV20-1	TRBJ2-2	15	TGCAGTGCTAGTAGACTAGCGGGAGGGGCCGGGGAGCTGTTTTTT	CSASRLAGGAGELFF
NA	NA	TRBV9	TRBJ1-1	15	TGTGCCAGCAGCGTAATGGGGGACCCGAACACTGAAGCTTTCTTT	CASSVMGDPNTEAFF
NA	NA	TRBV24-1	TRBJ2-1	15	TGTGCCACCAGTGCCCCCTCCCGGCCCGACGGTGAGCAGTTCTTC	CATSAPSRPDGEQFF
NA	NA	TRBV28	TRBJ2-5	13	TGTGCCAGTACCGGCAGAGACCAAGAGACCCAGTACTTC	CASTGRDQETQYF
TRBD1	NA	TRBV19	TRBJ1-5	15	TGTGCCAGTACCCCAAGGGGGCAGGGTAATCAGCCCCAGCATTTT	CASTPRGQGNQPQHF
NA	NA	TRBV10-3	TRBJ1-2	13	TGTGCCATCAGTGAGTCGTTGACTTATGGCTACACCTTC	CAISESLTYGYTF